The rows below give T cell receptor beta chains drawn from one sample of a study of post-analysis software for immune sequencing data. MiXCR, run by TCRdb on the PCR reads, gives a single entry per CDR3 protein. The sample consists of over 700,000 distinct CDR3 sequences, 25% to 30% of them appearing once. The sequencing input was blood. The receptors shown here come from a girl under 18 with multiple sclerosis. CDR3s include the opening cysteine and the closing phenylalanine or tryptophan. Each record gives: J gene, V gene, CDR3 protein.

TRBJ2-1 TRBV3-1 CASSYAGTSGPPEQFF
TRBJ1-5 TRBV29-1 CSVGAGGNQPQHF
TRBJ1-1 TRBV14 CASSQATGNTEAFF
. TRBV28 CASSLGPGSGEQYF
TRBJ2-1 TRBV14 CASSPLRRGGRSEQFF
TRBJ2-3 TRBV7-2 CASSFQGRKGTDTQYF
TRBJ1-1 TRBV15 CATSSTQGRAFF
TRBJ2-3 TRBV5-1 CASSRSDSTDTQYF
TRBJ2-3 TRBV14 CASSTVGGMRADTQYF
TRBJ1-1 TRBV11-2 CASSFRSTGPLDTEAFF
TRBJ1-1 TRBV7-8 CASSSNPDRANTEAFF
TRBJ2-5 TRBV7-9 CASSFDRGFQETQYF
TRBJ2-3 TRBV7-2 CASSLVRSTDTQYF
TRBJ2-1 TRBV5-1 CASSLGTSGKFDEQFF
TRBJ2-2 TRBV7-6 CASSFSPPGQGSTGELFF
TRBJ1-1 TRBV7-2 CASSSHGGGLHTEAFF
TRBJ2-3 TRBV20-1 CSANAQTSGRGSADTQYF
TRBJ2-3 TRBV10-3 CAISPGTFSTDTQYF
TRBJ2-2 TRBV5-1 CASSPIQGAELFF
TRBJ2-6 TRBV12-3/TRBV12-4 CASSSGPSGANVLTF
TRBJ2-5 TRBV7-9 CASSLRRDRETQYF
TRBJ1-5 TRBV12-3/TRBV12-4 CASIGQGSHQPQHF
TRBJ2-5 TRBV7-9 CASSLPGFSLETQYF
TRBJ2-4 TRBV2 CASSEAIGMKNIQYF
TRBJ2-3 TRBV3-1 CASSRGGRRADTQYF
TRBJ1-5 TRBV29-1 CSVSDGTSNQPQHF